The 30 T cell receptor beta chains below all came from one sample that was sequenced in a study of PD-1 blockade in mismatch repair-deficient tumors. Profiled with immunoSEQ multiplex PCR; TCRdb holds only in-frame clones, not every one. The data show about 14,000 clones, with more than 85% seen just once and 4% to 5.5% held by the top ten. Time point noted: roughly 11-day in vitro stimulation with candidate neoantigen peptide 6. What these receptors recognize is not known. The specimen was cells cultured in vitro, collected from a patient treated with pembrolizumab. All receptors come from an adult with mismatch repair-deficient cancer.

The chain carries TRBV7-6 and TRBJ2-3; 7 bases are shared with TRBD2. V was pared by 8 bases and J by 2 bases, with 16 bases of the junction left unmatched. From germline, CDR1 is SGHVS and CDR2 FNYEAQ. The CDR3 is made up of 17 amino acids. CDR3 DNA sequence: TGTGCCAGCCGCAAGGGGTCGAGCGGGGCGAACACAGATACGCAGTATTTT. As protein: CASRKGSSGANTDTQYF.

The CDR3 DNA reads TGTGCCAGCAGCATGGACTCCTACGAGCAGTACTTC. Translated, it gives CASSMDSYEQYF. The chain joins TRBV13 to TRBJ2-7; no reliable D call. With 5 bases removed from V and 0 bases from J, the gap between germline ends came to 5 bases. The germline V gene has CDR1 PRHDT and CDR2 FYEKMQ (reference sequence). The CDR3 sequence is 12 residues long.

This clone was detected once. The chain links TRBV19 to TRBJ2-1, with 10 nucleotides matching TRBD1. Germline lookup yields CDR1 LNHDA and CDR2 SQIVND (reference sequence). V trimming: 5 bases; J trimming: 7 bases; junction bases outside the gene matches: 8. The CDR3 length is 15 residues. CDR3 DNA: TGTGCCAGTAGTTGGGCGACAGGGGGCCGGAATGAGCAGTTCTTC. Translating gives CASSWATGGRNEQFF.

The chain couples TRBV5-1 to TRBJ1-2; 7 positions agree with TRBD1. The junction had 13 bases not matched to a gene; V was cut back by 2 bases and J by 0 bases. Germline assignment: CDR1 SGHRS and CDR2 YFSETQ. The CDR3 is 18 residues long. CDR3 coding DNA: TGCGCCAGCAGCTTTGGTCCCAGGGGGACGACTACTAACTATGGCTACACCTTC. Amino acid sequence: CASSFGPRGTTTNYGYTF. The full variable domain, its missing parts supplied by reference TRBV5-1 and TRBJ1-2, is KAGVTQTPRYLIKTRGQQVTLSCSPISGHRSVSWYQQTPGQGLQFLFEYFSETQRNKGNFPGRFSGRQFSNSRSEMNVSTLELGDSALYLCASSFGPRGTTTNYGYTFGSGTRLTVV.

This clone was seen just once. In nucleotides, the CDR3 is TGTGCCAGCAGTTTACGACAGGGGACCAGGCATGAGCAGTTCTTC. Translation: CASSLRQGTRHEQFF. The chain links TRBV27 to TRBJ2-1, with 8 positions matching TRBD1. Trimming at V came to 2 bases and at J to 8 bases, leaving 8 bases not matched to a gene. Germline V gene data show CDR1 as MNHEY and CDR2 as SMNVEV (reference sequence). The CDR3 has 15 amino acids.

The V gene is TRBV7-3, the J gene TRBJ1-2; 7 positions agree with TRBD1. The CDR3 loop spans 20 amino acids. V lost 3 bases and J lost 1; bases outside the gene matches: 20. Germline CDR1 SGHTA, CDR2 FQGTGA. CDR3 DNA: TGTGCCAGCAGCTTTCCAATTGGGAGGGGGCCCCTTCCGTATAACTATGGCTACACCTTC. It yields the protein CASSFPIGRGPLPYNYGYTF. Full variable domain (remainder filled in from reference TRBV7-3 and TRBJ1-2): GAGVSQTPSNKVTEKGKYVELRCDPISGHTALYWYRQSLGQGPEFLIYFQGTGAADDSGLPNDRFFAVRPEGSVSTLKIQRTERGDSAVYLCASSFPIGRGPLPYNYGYTFGSGTRLTVV.

This chain connects TRBV5-1 to TRBJ2-6, with a tentative D call TRBD1 (6 bases). V was clipped by 0 bases and J by 2 bases, with 6 bases between them. The germline V gene encodes CDR1 SGHRS and CDR2 YFSETQ. The CDR3 sequence is 15 residues long. CDR3 DNA: TGCGCCAGCAGCTTGGAGGGGGCTGGGGCCAACGTCCTGACTTTC. Its translation is CASSLEGAGANVLTF.

The rearrangement links TRBV6-1 to TRBJ1-1; D might be TRBD1 (5 bases). The V end lost 1 base, the J end lost 4 bases, and 13 bases lay between the germline ends. Germline CDR1 is MNHNS and CDR2 is SASEGT. The CDR3 is 15 amino acids. The CDR3 sequence is CASSEGGGPFTEAFF. For the CDR3, the DNA is TGTGCCAGCAGTGAAGGGGGGGGACCCTTCACTGAAGCTTTCTTT.

This chain uses TRBV5-5 with TRBJ1-2; D ambiguous. Germline V gene sequence: CDR1 SGHKS, CDR2 YYEKEE (reference sequence). This CDR3 region has 14 residues. With 1 base removed from V and 3 bases from J, the gap between germline ends came to 10 bases. As DNA, the CDR3 is TGTGCCAGCAGCTTGAGAGGCAGAGACTATGGCTACACCTTC. Amino acid sequence: CASSLRGRDYGYTF.

The rearrangement joins TRBV7-9 to TRBJ2-2; possible D gene TRBD2, 6 bases. This CDR3 contains 13 residues. The germline CDR1 and CDR2 sequences are SEHNR and FQNEAQ (reference sequence). V dropped 7 bases and J dropped 3 bases, with 9 bases sitting between them. CDR3 sequence reads: CASKLAYTGELFF. The DNA of the CDR3 is TGTGCCAGCAAACTAGCATACACCGGGGAGCTGTTTTTT. Drawing the rest from reference TRBV7-9 and TRBJ2-2, the complete variable domain is DTGVSQNPRHKITKRGQNVTFRCDPISEHNRLYWYRQTLGQGPEFLTYFQNEAQLEKSRLLSDRFSAERPKGSFSTLEIQRTEQGDSAMYLCASKLAYTGELFFGEGSRLTVL.

The chain combines TRBV28 with TRBJ1-5, with 8 bases lining up with TRBD1. This CDR3 has 16 amino acids. Losses at the gene ends were 5 bases for V and 3 bases for J; bases not matched to a gene: 9. Germline CDR1 MDHEN, CDR2 SYDVKM. In DNA form, the CDR3 reads TGTGCCAGCAGTCCGCTCGGACAGGGACTCAATCAGCCCCAGCATTTT. It encodes CASSPLGQGLNQPQHF. The full variable domain, its missing parts supplied by reference TRBV28 and TRBJ1-5, is DVKVTQSSRYLVKRTGEKVFLECVQDMDHENMFWYRQDPGLGLRLIYFSYDVKMKEKGDIPEGYSVSREKKERFSLILESASTNQTSMYLCASSPLGQGLNQPQHFGDGTRLSIL.

The V call is TRBV28, the J call TRBJ2-5; D is perhaps TRBD1 (5 bases). V gave up 6 bases and J gave up 3 bases, with 14 bases separating them. The CDR3 is 14 amino acids. Germline V CDR1 and CDR2: MDHEN, SYDVKM. CDR3 sequence: CASSLQLREETQYF. DNA of the CDR3: TGTGCCAGCAGCCTACAGCTCAGGGAAGAGACCCAGTACTTC.

This clone has a handful of counts. The V and J genes are TRBV28 and TRBJ2-7; a weak D match, TRBD2 (6 bases). The V gene's germline CDR1 is MDHEN and CDR2 SYDVKM. With 2 bases removed from V and 6 bases from J, the gap between germline ends came to 11 bases. The CDR3 spans 13 residues. The CDR3 nucleotides read TGTGCCAGCAGTTTACCGGGAGCAAGCGAGCAGTACTTC. Protein: CASSLPGASEQYF.

The CDR3 spells CASTPGRGSYEQYF. CDR3 bases: TGTGCCAGCACCCCTGGGAGGGGCTCCTACGAGCAGTACTTC. The V and J genes are TRBV6-1 and TRBJ2-7; 7 bases match TRBD2. The junction had 6 bases not matched to a gene; V was cut back by 7 bases and J by 0 bases. Germline CDR1 and CDR2: MNHNS and SASEGT. This CDR3 region has 14 residues.

CDR3 sequence (DNA): TGTGCCAGCAGCCGGGCAATGAACACTGAAGCTTTCTTT. This encodes CASSRAMNTEAFF. The J gene is TRBJ1-1, the V gene TRBV28; D is uncertain. Trimming shortened V by 6 bases and J by 0 bases, and 8 bases separated the two germline ends. The CDR3 totals 13 residues. Germline V gene sequence: CDR1 MDHEN, CDR2 SYDVKM.

The V call is TRBV6-4, the J call TRBJ2-7; unclear D gene. V lost 6 bases and J lost 3, with 9 bases in between. This CDR3 is 12 amino acids long. Germline-derived CDR1 and CDR2 are MRHNA and SNTAGT. Here the CDR3 reads CASRSVLYEQYF. CDR3 coding DNA: TGTGCCAGCAGAAGCGTACTCTACGAGCAGTACTTC.

This clone came up once. J is TRBJ2-7 and V is TRBV6-1; a weak D match, TRBD1 (6 bases). Between the trimmed V and J ends, which lost 7 bases and 2 bases, there was a span of 12 bases. This CDR3 contains 13 residues. CDR1 and CDR2 (germline): MNHNS, SASEGT. The CDR3 sequence is CASNEHRAYEQYF. The CDR3 DNA sequence: TGTGCCAGCAACGAGCACAGGGCCTACGAGCAGTACTTC.

The rearrangement joins TRBV10-3 to TRBJ2-1; a possible D gene is TRBD2 (6 bases). V was trimmed by 2 bases and J by 5 bases, leaving 13 bases between them. CDR1 and CDR2 (germline): ENHRY, SYGVKD. This CDR3 is 15 amino acids long. This chain's CDR3 is CAISEGGSGNNEQFF. The CDR3 DNA sequence: TGTGCCATCAGTGAGGGGGGGAGCGGTAACAATGAGCAGTTCTTC.

V is TRBV19 and J is TRBJ1-2; 8 bases map to TRBD1. V was clipped by 7 bases and J by 3 bases; unmatched bases: 7. The V gene's germline CDR1 is LNHDA and CDR2 SQIVND (reference sequence). The CDR3 loop spans 14 amino acids. CDR3: CASTFGQGHYGYTF. Here the CDR3 DNA reads TGTGCCAGTACTTTCGGACAGGGTCACTATGGCTACACCTTC. The variable domain in full, with the rest retrieved from reference TRBV19 and TRBJ1-2, is DGGITQSPKYLFRKEGQNVTLSCEQNLNHDAMYWYRQDPGQGLRLIYYSQIVNDFQKGDIAEGYSVSREKKESFPLTVTSAQKNPTAFYLCASTFGQGHYGYTFGSGTRLTVV.

The chain is built from TRBV2 and TRBJ1-1; D not resolved. CDR1 SNHLY and CDR2 FYNNEI come from the germline V gene. The V end lost 2 bases, the J end lost 11 bases, and 12 bases lay between the germline ends. The CDR3 totals 12 residues. This chain's CDR3 is CASSETTNGAFF. DNA for the CDR3: TGTGCCAGCAGTGAAACAACTAATGGGGCTTTCTTT.

The V and J genes are TRBV30 and TRBJ2-5; 9 nucleotides align to TRBD1. Looked up from germline, CDR1 is GTSNPN and CDR2 is SVGIG (reference sequence). The CDR3 is made up of 17 amino acids. V gave up 2 bases and J gave up 0 bases; unmatched junction bases: 10. Here the CDR3 DNA reads TGTGCCTGGAGTCGGATGGACAGGGGATTCCACCAAGAGACCCAGTACTTC. Its translation: CAWSRMDRGFHQETQYF.

The CDR3 DNA follows: TGTGCCACCTCCTCCGGGAGAGCGGGAGGCGAGACCCAGTACTTC. Amino acids: CATSSGRAGGETQYF. The chain has TRBV28 and TRBJ2-5, with TRBD2 matching over 9 bases. Trimming removed 10 bases from V and 5 bases from J; junction bases left unmatched: 14. The CDR3 length is 15 residues. Per the germline V gene, CDR1 is MDHEN and CDR2 is SYDVKM.

The CDR3 nucleotides read TGCGCCAGCAGTGAGGCGGGACTAGCTGGGTACGAGCAGTACTTC. It is translated as CASSEAGLAGYEQYF. The V and J genes are TRBV10-1 and TRBJ2-7, with 9 bases lining up with TRBD2. CDR3 length: 15 amino acids. Germline V gives CDR1 WNHNN, CDR2 SYGVQD (reference sequence). Trimming cost V 2 bases and J 4 bases; bases outside gene matches: 6.

The chain uses TRBV11-2 and TRBJ2-1, with D possibly called TRBD1 or TRBD2 (5 bases each). The CDR3 is 13 amino acids. V lost 2 bases to trimming and J lost 9 bases, with 11 bases between them. Per germline, CDR1 SGHAT and CDR2 FQNNGV. This CDR3 is CASSLHRGGEQFF. The CDR3 DNA is TGTGCCAGCAGCTTACACCGTGGGGGTGAGCAGTTCTTC.

The J gene is TRBJ2-2, the V gene TRBV10-1; the D gene is possibly TRBD1 (6 bases). The V end lost 6 bases, the J end lost 1 base, and 9 bases lay between the germline ends. CDR1 is WNHNN and CDR2 is SYGVQD in the germline V gene (reference sequence). This CDR3 comprises 14 residues. This CDR3 reads CASRTGQNTGELFF. The CDR3 DNA is TGCGCCAGCAGGACGGGACAGAACACCGGGGAGCTGTTTTTT.

The gene calls are TRBV4-2 and TRBJ1-6, with 7 bases identical to TRBD1. Trimming cost V 4 bases and J 6 bases; bases outside gene matches: 9. Germline V gives CDR1 LGHNA, CDR2 YNFKEQ. The CDR3 length is 16 residues. CDR3 in DNA: TGTGCCAGCAGCCTCCCGGTTGGGACAGTTAATTCACCCCTCCACTTT. As protein: CASSLPVGTVNSPLHF.

The chain has TRBV29-1 and TRBJ2-2; 7 nucleotides line up with TRBD1. Germline V lookup: CDR1 SQVTM, CDR2 ANQGSEA. The CDR3 has 15 residues. The junction had 5 bases not matched to a gene; V was cut back by 2 bases and J by 2 bases. CDR3 coding DNA: TGCAGCGTTGAAATTGGACAGGCCAACACCGGGGAGCTGTTTTTT. It encodes CSVEIGQANTGELFF.

The chain couples TRBV4-1 to TRBJ2-5; D gene ambiguous. Trimming cost V 1 base and J 5 bases, with 11 bases left between them. Germline V gives CDR1 MGHRA, CDR2 YSYEKL. This CDR3 region has 14 residues. CDR3 amino acids: CASSQVASVETQYF. CDR3 nucleotides: TGCGCCAGCAGCCAAGTGGCCAGTGTCGAGACCCAGTACTTC.

Comment on this clone: A read error may account for a junction end that differs from germline. The chain carries TRBV4-1 and TRBJ1-6; D gene ambiguous. This CDR3 comprises 18 residues. The V gene's germline CDR1 is MGHRA and CDR2 YSYEKL. The CDR3 coding sequence is TGCGTCAGCAGCCAAGAAGGAGGAAGACGCGCCTATAATTCACCCCTCCACTTT. As protein: CVSSQEGGRRAYNSPLHF.

The chain is built from TRBV2 and TRBJ1-6, with a weak D call TRBD1 (5 bases). Germline loops: CDR1 SNHLY, CDR2 FYNNEI. This CDR3 has 17 amino acids. V lost 1 base and J 0 bases, leaving 10 bases between the germline ends. CDR3 sequence reads: CASSEEGPSSYNSPLHF. DNA for the CDR3: TGTGCCAGCAGTGAAGAGGGGCCTAGCTCCTATAATTCACCCCTCCACTTT.